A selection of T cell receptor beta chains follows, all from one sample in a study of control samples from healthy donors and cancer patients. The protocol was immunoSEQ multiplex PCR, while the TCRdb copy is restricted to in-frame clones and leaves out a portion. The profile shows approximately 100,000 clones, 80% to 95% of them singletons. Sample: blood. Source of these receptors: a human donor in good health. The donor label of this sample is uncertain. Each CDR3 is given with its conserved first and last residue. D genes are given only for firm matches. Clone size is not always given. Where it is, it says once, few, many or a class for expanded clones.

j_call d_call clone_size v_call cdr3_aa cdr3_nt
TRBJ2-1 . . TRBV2 CASSEFRVAGNEQFF TGTGCCAGCAGTGAATTTAGGGTAGCAGGCAATGAGCAGTTCTTC
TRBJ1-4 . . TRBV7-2 CASSLGQRNEKLFF TGTGCCAGCAGCTTAGGGCAGCGTAATGAAAAACTGTTTTTT
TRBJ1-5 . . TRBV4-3 CASSQDSFGNQPQHF TGCGCCAGCAGCCAAGATAGTTTCGGGAATCAGCCCCAGCATTTT
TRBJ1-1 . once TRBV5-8 CASREDRDLVMNTEAFF TGTGCCAGCCGGGAGGACAGAGATTTGGTCATGAACACTGAAGCTTTCTTT
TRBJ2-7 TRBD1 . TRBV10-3 CAIRGDRGGNEQYF TGTGCCATCAGGGGAGACAGGGGCGGGAACGAGCAGTACTTC
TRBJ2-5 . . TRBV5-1 CASNGGIQETQYF TGCGCCAGCAACGGGGGCATCCAAGAGACCCAGTACTTC
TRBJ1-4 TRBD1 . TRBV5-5 CASSLQGEPTNEKLFF TGTGCCAGCAGCCTACAGGGGGAACCAACTAATGAAAAACTGTTTTTT
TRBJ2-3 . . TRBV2 CASSAFSYDSGTDTQYF TGTGCCAGCAGTGCTTTCTCGTATGACTCAGGCACAGATACGCAGTATTTT
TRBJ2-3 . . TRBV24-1 CATSPGSYMSSTDTQYF TGTGCCACCAGTCCGGGCAGCTATATGTCTAGCACAGATACGCAGTATTTT
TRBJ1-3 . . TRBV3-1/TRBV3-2 CASSQDLGSGNTIYF TGTGCCAGCAGCCAAGATCTGGGTTCTGGAAACACCATATATTTT
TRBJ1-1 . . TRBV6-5 CASSYSIGMVAEAFF TGTGCCAGCAGTTACTCGATAGGAATGGTAGCTGAAGCTTTCTTT
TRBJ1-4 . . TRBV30 CAWSTGRDEKLFF TGTGCCTGGAGTACTGGGAGAGATGAAAAACTGTTTTTT
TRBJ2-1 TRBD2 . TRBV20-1 CSASPLAGGVRKIF TGCAGTGCGAGTCCACTAGCGGGGGGGGTTCGGAAAATCTTC
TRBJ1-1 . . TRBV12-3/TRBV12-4 CASSFAGATEAFF TGTGCCAGCAGTTTCGCTGGGGCCACTGAAGCTTTCTTT
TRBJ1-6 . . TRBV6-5 CASSRRREFYSPLHF TGTGCCAGCAGCAGAAGGAGGGAGTTTTATTCACCCCTCCACTTT
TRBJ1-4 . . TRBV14 CASSQGGEGRVGVSNEKLFF TGTGCCAGCAGCCAAGGAGGTGAGGGAAGGGTGGGCGTCTCTAATGAAAAACTGTTTTTT
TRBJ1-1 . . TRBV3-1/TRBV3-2 CASSRSLGAEAFF TGTGCCAGCAGCCGGAGTTTGGGGGCTGAAGCTTTCTTT
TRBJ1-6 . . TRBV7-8 CASSASGAGNSPLHF TGTGCCAGCAGCGCATCAGGGGCTGGGAATTCACCCCTCCACTTT
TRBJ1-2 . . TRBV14 CASSQDWRAGYGYTF TGTGCCAGCAGCCAAGATTGGAGGGCCGGCTATGGCTACACCTTC
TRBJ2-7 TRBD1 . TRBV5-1 CASSPGTGGSSYEQYF TGCGCCAGCAGCCCGGGGACAGGGGGCTCCTCCTACGAGCAGTACTTC
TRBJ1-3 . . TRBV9 CASSPGHGNTIYF TGTGCCAGCAGTCCAGGGCACGGAAACACCATATATTTT
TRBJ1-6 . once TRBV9 CASSVQGLDSPLHF TGTGCCAGCAGCGTCCAAGGGTTGGATTCACCCCTCCACTTT
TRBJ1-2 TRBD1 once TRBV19 CASVNRGRDRYGYTF TGTGCCAGTGTTAACAGGGGGCGAGACCGCTATGGCTACACCTTC
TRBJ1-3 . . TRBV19 CASSINRATGNTIYF TGTGCCAGTAGTATAAACAGGGCAACTGGAAACACCATATATTTT
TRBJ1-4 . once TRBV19 CASSVAATNEKLFF TGTGCCAGTAGTGTGGCAGCAACTAATGAAAAACTGTTTTTT
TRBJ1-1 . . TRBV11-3 CASSRSGNTEAFF TGTGCCAGCAGCCGTTCGGGTAACACTGAAGCTTTCTTT
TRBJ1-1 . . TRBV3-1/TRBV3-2 CASSQERGLLTEAFF TGTGCCAGCAGCCAAGAAAGAGGGCTCCTCACTGAAGCTTTCTTT
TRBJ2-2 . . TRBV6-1 CASSELWNTGELFF TGTGCCAGCAGTGAATTATGGAACACCGGGGAGCTGTTTTTT
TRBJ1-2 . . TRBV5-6 CASSNNYGYTF TGTGCCAGCAGCAACAACTATGGCTACACCTTC
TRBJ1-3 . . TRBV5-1 CASSLPGTGPLGGNTIYF TGCGCCAGCAGCTTGCCGGGGACGGGTCCTTTGGGCGGAAACACCATATATTTT
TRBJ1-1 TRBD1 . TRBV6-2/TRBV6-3 CASSYSRTGHTEAFF TGTGCCAGCAGTTACTCCAGGACAGGGCACACTGAAGCTTTCTTT
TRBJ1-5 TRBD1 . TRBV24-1 CAHHGRGCFGTQHF TGTGCTCACCACGGCAGGGGGTGTTTTGGAACCCAGCATTTT
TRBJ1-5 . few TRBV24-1 CATSGGYGDFNQPQHF TGTGCCACCAGTGGAGGCTACGGGGACTTCAATCAGCCCCAGCATTTT
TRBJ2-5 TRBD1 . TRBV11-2 CASSLRDRGIQGAQYF TGTGCCAGCAGCTTAAGAGACAGGGGCATCCAGGGGGCCCAGTACTTC
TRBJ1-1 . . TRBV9 CASSVAAVNTEAFF TGTGCCAGCAGCGTAGCGGCAGTGAACACTGAAGCTTTCTTT
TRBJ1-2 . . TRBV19 CASSIGPSARGGYGYTF TGTGCCAGTAGTATAGGGCCCTCGGCCAGGGGAGGTTATGGCTACACCTTC
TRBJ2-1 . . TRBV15 CATSRDKGIWYNEQFF TGTGCCACCAGCAGAGATAAGGGGATCTGGTACAATGAGCAGTTCTTC
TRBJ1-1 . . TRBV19 CASNRGAVHMNTEAFF TGTGCCAGCAATAGGGGGGCGGTCCACATGAACACTGAAGCTTTCTTT
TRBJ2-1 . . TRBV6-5 CASRNRGDEQFF TGTGCCAGCAGGAACAGAGGTGATGAGCAGTTCTTC
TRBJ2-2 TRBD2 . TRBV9 CASSVGLAGGANTGELFF TGTGCCAGCAGCGTAGGACTAGCGGGGGGCGCGAACACCGGGGAGCTGTTTTTT
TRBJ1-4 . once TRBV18 CASSPQADAEKLFF TGTGCCAGCTCACCGCAGGCCGACGCTGAAAAACTGTTTTTT
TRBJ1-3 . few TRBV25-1 CASSEISGTEVGNTIYF TGTGCCAGCAGTGAGATCTCCGGGACGGAGGTCGGAAACACCATATATTTT
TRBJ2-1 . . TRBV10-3 CATSLEQGHQGSEQFF TGTGCCACCTCCCTCGAACAGGGCCATCAAGGGTCTGAGCAGTTCTTC
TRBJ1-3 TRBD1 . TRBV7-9 CASNKGQADGNTIYF TGTGCCAGCAATAAGGGACAGGCTGATGGAAACACCATATATTTT
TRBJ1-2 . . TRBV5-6 CASSSVANYGYTF TGTGCCAGCAGCTCGGTAGCTAACTATGGCTACACCTTC